A selection of T cell receptor beta chains follows, all from one sample in a study of blood T cell repertoires in COVID-19. Some clones are missing from TCRdb's copy, which holds only in-frame ones; the method was immunoSEQ multiplex PCR. The sample has approximately 290,000 clones; 80% to 95% are singletons. The sample taken for sequencing was peripheral blood. These receptors were taken from a young woman with COVID-19, enrolled during active disease. The CDR3 runs from the conserved cysteine through the conserved F or W. The D gene is left open where the match is weak. Size is stated for part of the rows, as once, few or many counts, or as a class when the clone is expanded.

TRBD1	TRBV3-1/TRBV3-2	NA	TRBJ1-2	CASSQVARGILGYTF	TGTGCCAGCAGCCAAGTCGCCAGGGGGATCTTGGGCTACACCTTC
TRBD1	TRBV27	NA	TRBJ1-2	CASSLIGTGGGYTF	TGTGCCAGCAGCTTAATCGGGACAGGGGGCGGCTACACCTTC
NA	TRBV7-9	NA	TRBJ2-5	CASSSSSGPQETQYF	TGTGCCAGCAGTTCATCGTCAGGCCCGCAAGAGACCCAGTACTTC
TRBD1	TRBV5-1	NA	TRBJ1-4	CASSLGTGGSVEKLFF	TGCGCCAGCAGCTTGGGCACAGGGGGCAGTGTAGAAAAACTGTTTTTT
TRBD1	TRBV5-8	NA	TRBJ2-3	CASSLGQGLSDTQYF	TGTGCCAGCAGCTTGGGACAGGGGTTATCGGATACGCAGTATTTT
TRBD1	TRBV5-8	once	TRBJ1-6	CASSLGTGVDSPLHF	TGTGCCAGCAGCTTGGGGACAGGGGTAGATTCACCCCTCCACTTT
TRBD1	TRBV19	NA	TRBJ1-5	CASGETGPQPQHF	TGTGCCAGTGGGGAGACAGGGCCTCAGCCCCAGCATTTT
NA	TRBV29-1	NA	TRBJ2-1	CSVDLGAPGGRNEQFF	TGCAGCGTTGATTTGGGGGCGCCTGGAGGTCGCAATGAGCAGTTCTTC
TRBD2	TRBV9	few	TRBJ2-3	CASSVGGSKDTQYF	TGTGCCAGCAGCGTGGGCGGGAGTAAGGATACGCAGTATTTT
TRBD2	TRBV5-1	NA	TRBJ2-7	CASSPSFTSGSWYEQYF	TGCGCCAGCAGCCCGAGCTTTACTAGCGGGAGCTGGTACGAGCAGTACTTC
TRBD2	TRBV11-2	once	TRBJ2-5	CASSLAGVYQETQYF	TGTGCCAGCAGCCTAGCGGGAGTGTACCAAGAGACCCAGTACTTC
TRBD1	TRBV27	NA	TRBJ1-2	CASSYGTGDYGYTF	TGTGCCAGCAGTTACGGGACAGGGGACTATGGCTACACCTTC
NA	TRBV15	NA	TRBJ2-7	CATSRTQGTYEQYF	TGTGCCACCAGCAGAACCCAGGGAACCTACGAGCAGTACTTC
TRBD1	TRBV6-5	NA	TRBJ2-5	CAVTTEGAETQYF	TGTGCCGTAACGACAGAGGGGGCGGAGACCCAGTACTTC
TRBD2	TRBV19	NA	TRBJ2-3	CASSLRGSNEGTQYF	TGTGCCAGTAGCCTCCGCGGGAGTAACGAAGGGACGCAGTATTTT
TRBD2	TRBV6-6	once	TRBJ2-3	CASSYLLAGGDTQYF	TGTGCCAGCAGTTACTTACTAGCGGGAGGTGATACGCAGTATTTT
NA	TRBV5-5	NA	TRBJ2-7	CASSLEESRYEQYF	TGTGCCAGCAGCTTGGAAGAGAGCAGGTACGAGCAGTACTTC
NA	TRBV4-1	NA	TRBJ1-2	CASSQVSGVYGYTF	TGCGCCAGCAGCCAAGTCAGCGGGGTCTATGGCTACACCTTC
NA	TRBV27	NA	TRBJ2-7	CASSPGGRNEQYF	TGTGCCAGCAGTCCGGGTGGGAGGAACGAGCAGTACTTC
NA	TRBV19	NA	TRBJ1-2	CASSIVGSNYGYTF	TGTGCCAGTAGTATAGTGGGCAGTAACTATGGCTACACCTTC
NA	TRBV5-1	NA	TRBJ1-1	CASSIVEGVRTEAFF	TGCGCCAGCAGCATAGTAGAGGGAGTAAGGACTGAAGCTTTCTTT
NA	TRBV5-1	NA	TRBJ1-5	CASREDSNQPQHF	TGCGCCAGCAGGGAGGATAGCAATCAGCCCCAGCATTTT